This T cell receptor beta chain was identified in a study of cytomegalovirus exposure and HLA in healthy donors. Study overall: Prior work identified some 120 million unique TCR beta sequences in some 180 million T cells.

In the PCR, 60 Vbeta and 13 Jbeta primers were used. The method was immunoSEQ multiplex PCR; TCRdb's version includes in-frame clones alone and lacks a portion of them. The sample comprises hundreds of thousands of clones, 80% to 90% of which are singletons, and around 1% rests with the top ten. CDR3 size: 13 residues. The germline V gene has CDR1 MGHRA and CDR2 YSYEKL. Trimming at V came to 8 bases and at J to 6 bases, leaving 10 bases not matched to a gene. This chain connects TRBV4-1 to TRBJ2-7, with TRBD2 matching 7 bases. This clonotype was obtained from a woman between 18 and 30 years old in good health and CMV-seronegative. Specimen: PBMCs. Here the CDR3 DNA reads TGCGCCAGCGGGTGGACTAGAGAAGGCGAGCAGTACTTC. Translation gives CASGWTREGEQYF.